Listed below are T cell receptor beta chains from one sample, sequenced in a study of T cells after somatic rescue of genetic block. Sequencing was performed with immunoSEQ multiplex PCR; in TCRdb, only in-frame clones are kept and a portion is missing. The sample carries 12,000 or so clones, about 81% recorded once. What was sequenced was peripheral blood mononuclear cells (PBMCs). These receptors all come from a boy between 10 and 17 years old. Each CDR3 is given without its conserved first and last residue. Clone size is shown for a subset of rows, as once, few, many or a class of expanded clone.

AISDLTSAPSYEQY	TRBJ2-7	NA	TRBV10-3
ASSSPPQSYEQY	TRBJ2-7	NA	TRBV11-2
ASREGLNTQY	TRBJ2-3	NA	TRBV7-2
ATSRDLPRGGNEKLF	TRBJ1-4	few	TRBV15
ASGLAITQGVPEAF	TRBJ1-1	NA	TRBV12-5
ASSPDLSADTQY	TRBJ2-3	NA	TRBV18
ASSFSEGNEQF	TRBJ2-1	NA	TRBV7-6
ASSQVSGGTGELF	TRBJ2-2	NA	TRBV4-3
ASSPDARETQY	TRBJ2-5	once	TRBV7-3
SVEGTEAF	TRBJ1-1	NA	TRBV29-1
ASSPTGSTYNSPLH	TRBJ1-6	NA	TRBV7-9
ASSLGGGGVIYEQY	TRBJ2-7	NA	TRBV5-4
ASSQQFGKGTYNEQF	TRBJ2-1	few	TRBV14
ATSRDRGNTIY	TRBJ1-3	NA	TRBV15
ASSLAGKETQY	TRBJ2-5	NA	TRBV5-1
ATSRDTITQTQY	TRBJ2-5	NA	TRBV15
ASSIGVNSPLH	TRBJ1-6	few	TRBV2
SVMADLGYEQY	NA	NA	TRBV29-1
ASSEALRQGFYIQY	TRBJ2-4	NA	TRBV6-1
ASSLRSAGGNYEQY	TRBJ2-7	NA	TRBV5-1
ASSLDSETQY	TRBJ2-5	NA	TRBV7-2
ASSQGLAGVNEQF	TRBJ2-1	NA	TRBV27
SVVWDSSYEQY	TRBJ2-7	medium-sized	TRBV29-1
TSASGDAYNEQF	TRBJ2-1	once	TRBV5-1
VSSLGGTDTQY	TRBJ2-3	NA	TRBV5-1
ASKQPLGMNTEAF	TRBJ1-1	few	TRBV2
ASSQVAGGTGFEQY	TRBJ2-7	NA	TRBV4-3
ASSSVGTSVDTQY	TRBJ2-3	NA	TRBV7-9
ASSFLREGADTQY	TRBJ2-3	NA	TRBV7-8
ASSGRGSEQF	TRBJ2-1	NA	TRBV9
ASSQALTGNSGNTIY	TRBJ1-3	NA	TRBV4-3
ASRGQGFSSPLH	TRBJ1-6	NA	TRBV6-1
SAREVGEQY	TRBJ2-7	NA	TRBV20-1
ASSQAGGARAYEQY	TRBJ2-7	NA	TRBV4-1